The 10 T cell receptor beta chains presented below share a single source sample, sequenced in a study of blood T cell repertoires in COVID-19. Clones were sequenced by immunoSEQ multiplex PCR, and TCRdb holds only the in-frame ones, with some missing. Of approximately 180,000 clones in the sample, around 85% were seen once. Material for sequencing was peripheral blood. These TCRs come from a person aged 65 to 79 with COVID-19, enrolled during active disease.

This chain links TRBV7-2 with TRBJ2-7; 8 bases map to TRBD1. The length of the CDR3 is 15 residues. CDR1 is SGHTA and CDR2 is FQGNSA in the germline V gene. V trimming: 2 bases; J trimming: 6 bases; junction bases outside the gene matches: 9. CDR3 DNA: TGTGCCAGCAGCTTACGTGCTGGACAGGGCTCCGAGCAGTACTTC. It is translated as CASSLRAGQGSEQYF.

The chain couples TRBV5-1 to TRBJ1-2, with 9 positions matching TRBD1. V trimming: 0 bases; J trimming: 8 bases; junction bases outside the gene matches: 5. This CDR3 is 14 amino acids long. CDR1 SGHRS and CDR2 YFSETQ come from the germline V gene. The CDR3 loop is CASSLEQGARGYTF. The CDR3 DNA follows: TGCGCCAGCAGCTTGGAACAGGGGGCGCGGGGCTACACCTTC.

The rearrangement links TRBV29-1 to TRBJ1-2; TRBD1 matches 7 bases. With V trimmed by 6 bases and J by 7 bases, 11 bases remained unmatched. The CDR3 loop spans 13 amino acids. Germline V gene lookup returns CDR1 SQVTM and CDR2 ANQGSEA. CDR3 DNA: TGCAGCGTCCTCAATACAGGGGTGGTTGGCTACACCTTC. Amino acids: CSVLNTGVVGYTF.

This clone was seen a few times. V gene TRBV7-2 combines with J gene TRBJ2-5, with TRBD2 matching over 12 bases. Germline assignment: CDR1 SGHTA and CDR2 FQGNSA. The CDR3 totals 16 residues. V lost 5 bases, J lost 7 bases, and 11 bases stayed unmatched. The CDR3 coding sequence is TGTGCCAGCAGCCTCGCCGCGCCTAGCGGGGGGGGGACCCAGTACTTC. This encodes CASSLAAPSGGGTQYF.

This chain uses TRBV9 with TRBJ2-3; 9 nucleotides line up with TRBD1. The CDR3 length is 15 residues. Germline CDR1 SGDLS, CDR2 YYNGEE. With V trimmed by 4 bases and J by 7 bases, 10 bases remained unmatched. The DNA for the CDR3 is TGTGCCAGCAGCATTGGACAGGGGAGGGGGAATACGCAGTATTTT. Amino acid sequence: CASSIGQGRGNTQYF.

This chain links TRBV6-2 or TRBV6-3 with TRBJ2-1, with D unresolved. There are 16 residues in the CDR3. Germline assignment: CDR1 MNHEY and CDR2 SVGEGT. The V gene lost 3 bases and the J gene lost 1 base, with 13 bases spanning the gap. This chain's CDR3 is CASSYEKLRSYNEQFF. Written as DNA, the CDR3 is TGTGCCAGCAGTTATGAAAAGCTGAGGTCCTACAATGAGCAGTTCTTC.

The chain carries TRBV27 and TRBJ2-7, with D possibly matching TRBD2 (5 bases). Trimming removed 5 bases at V and 2 bases at J, with 13 bases between. Germline V gene data show CDR1 as MNHEY and CDR2 as SMNVEV (reference sequence). The CDR3 is 14 residues long. The CDR3 nucleotides read TGTGCCAGCAGTCCCCTAGCAGGCCCCTACGAGCAGTACTTC. As protein: CASSPLAGPYEQYF.

The chain couples TRBV28 to TRBJ1-1, with unresolved D. The germline gives CDR1 MDHEN, CDR2 SYDVKM. The CDR3 has 11 residues. V gave up 8 bases and J gave up 4 bases, with 8 bases separating them. The CDR3 here is CASARPTEAFF. The CDR3 DNA reads TGTGCCAGCGCGCGTCCCACTGAAGCTTTCTTT.

The table lists this clone with a count of one. This sequence joins TRBV9 and TRBJ2-2, with 14 nucleotides matching TRBD2. Per germline, CDR1 SGDLS and CDR2 YYNGEE. V was pared by 1 base and J by 1 base, with 6 bases of the junction left unmatched. The length of the CDR3 is 19 residues. Written as DNA, the CDR3 is TGTGCCAGCAGCGTAACGGGACTAGCGGGGGCATGGAACACCGGGGAGCTGTTTTTT. Translating it yields CASSVTGLAGAWNTGELFF. The complete variable domain, with remaining parts taken from reference TRBV9 and TRBJ2-2, reads DSGVTQTPKHLITATGQRVTLRCSPRSGDLSVYWYQQSLDQGLQFLIQYYNGEERAKGNILERFSAQQFPDLHSELNLSSLELGDSALYFCASSVTGLAGAWNTGELFFGEGSRLTVL.

On this clone itself: One junction end does not reproduce the germline sequence, and a read error may be involved. The chain is built from TRBV7-9 and TRBJ2-7; no definite D call. Per germline, CDR1 SEHNR and CDR2 FQNEAQ (reference sequence). CDR3 length: 13 residues. CDR3 sequence reads: CASSFGSAATLEF. The CDR3 coding sequence is TGTGCCAGCAGCTTTGGGTCGGCCGCTACATTGGAGTTC.